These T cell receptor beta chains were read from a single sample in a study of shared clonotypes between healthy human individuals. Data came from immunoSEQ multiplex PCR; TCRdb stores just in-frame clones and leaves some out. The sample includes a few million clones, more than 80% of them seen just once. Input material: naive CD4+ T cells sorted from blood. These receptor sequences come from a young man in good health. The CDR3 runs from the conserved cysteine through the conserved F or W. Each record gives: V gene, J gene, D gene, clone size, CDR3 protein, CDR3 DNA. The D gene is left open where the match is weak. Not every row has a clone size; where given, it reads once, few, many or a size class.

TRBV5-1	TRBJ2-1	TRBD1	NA	CASKLRGPYNEQFF	TGCGCCAGCAAGTTGAGGGGGCCCTACAATGAGCAGTTCTTC
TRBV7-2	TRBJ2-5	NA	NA	CASSLGQALAQYF	TGTGCCAGCAGCTTAGGGCAGGCCCTGGCCCAGTACTTC
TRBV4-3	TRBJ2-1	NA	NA	CASSQGRKPHNEQFF	TGCGCCAGCAGCCAAGGAAGGAAACCACACAATGAGCAGTTCTTC
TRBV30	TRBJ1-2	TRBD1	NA	CAFRQGAGVYGYTF	TGTGCCTTCCGACAGGGGGCGGGGGTCTATGGCTACACCTTC
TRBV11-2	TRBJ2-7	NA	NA	CASSSIYPPPYEQYF	TGTGCCAGCAGCTCCATTTATCCCCCCCCCTACGAGCAGTACTTC
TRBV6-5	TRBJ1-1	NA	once	CASSYPKEGGNTEAFF	TGTGCCAGCAGTTACCCTAAGGAGGGAGGAAACACTGAAGCTTTCTTT
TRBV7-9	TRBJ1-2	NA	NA	CASSPQGPGYGYTF	TGTGCCAGCAGCCCTCAGGGGCCTGGATATGGCTACACCTTC
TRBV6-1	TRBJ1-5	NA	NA	CASSEFSILGNQPQHF	TGTGCCAGCAGTGAATTTTCGATATTGGGTAATCAGCCCCAGCATTTT
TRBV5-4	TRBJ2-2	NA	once	CASSQNVGGAAGELFF	TGTGCCAGCAGCCAGAACGTGGGGGGGGCCGCCGGGGAGCTGTTTTTT
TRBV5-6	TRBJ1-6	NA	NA	CASSLEQGRSPLHF	TGTGCCAGCAGCTTGGAGCAGGGTCGTTCACCCCTCCACTTT
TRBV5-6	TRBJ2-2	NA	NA	CASSLVWGKFNTGELFF	TGTGCCAGCAGCTTGGTATGGGGGAAGTTTAACACCGGGGAGCTGTTTTTT
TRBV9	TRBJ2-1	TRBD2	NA	CASSPSGGLGYNEQFF	TGTGCCAGCAGCCCCAGCGGGGGCTTGGGATACAATGAGCAGTTCTTC
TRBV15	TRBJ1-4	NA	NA	CATSGLFGRSDEKLFF	TGTGCCACCAGCGGGTTATTTGGGCGTTCTGATGAAAAACTGTTTTTT
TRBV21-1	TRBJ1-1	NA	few	CASSKAGQGNTEAFF	TGTGCCAGCAGCAAAGCAGGACAGGGGAACACTGAAGCTTTCTTT
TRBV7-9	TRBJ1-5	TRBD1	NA	CASSLGQGDNQPQHF	TGTGCCAGCAGCTTGGGACAGGGAGACAATCAGCCCCAGCATTTT
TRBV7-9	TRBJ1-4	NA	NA	CASSPGFGYEKLFF	TGTGCCAGCAGCCCCGGCTTTGGGTATGAAAAACTGTTTTTT
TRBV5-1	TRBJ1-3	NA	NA	CASSLSSTGNTIYF	TGCGCCAGCAGCTTGTCGAGTACTGGAAACACCATATATTTT
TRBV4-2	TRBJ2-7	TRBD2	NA	CASSQQGGTSGDEQYF	TGTGCCAGCAGCCAACAAGGGGGGACTAGCGGGGACGAGCAGTACTTC
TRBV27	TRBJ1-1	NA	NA	CASSLKGNTEAFF	TGTGCCAGCAGTTTAAAGGGGAACACTGAAGCTTTCTTT
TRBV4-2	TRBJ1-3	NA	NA	CASSLEQGIVSGNTIYF	TGTGCCAGCAGCCTAGAACAGGGAATAGTCTCTGGAAACACCATATATTTT
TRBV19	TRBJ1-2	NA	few	CASSTPGWDPNGYTF	TGTGCCAGTAGTACCCCCGGGTGGGATCCTAATGGCTACACCTTC
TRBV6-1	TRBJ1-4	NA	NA	CASSEADRINEKLFF	TGTGCCAGCAGTGAAGCGGACAGAATTAATGAAAAACTGTTTTTT
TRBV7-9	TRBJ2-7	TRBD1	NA	CASSLGLGQGRYEQYF	TGTGCCAGCAGCTTAGGATTGGGACAGGGCCGCTACGAGCAGTACTTC
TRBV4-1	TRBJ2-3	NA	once	CASSQDLGTQYF	TGCGCCAGCAGCCAAGATCTAGGTACGCAGTATTTT
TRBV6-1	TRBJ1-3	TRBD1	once	CASRNRGGNTIYF	TGTGCCAGCAGAAACAGGGGTGGAAACACCATATATTTT
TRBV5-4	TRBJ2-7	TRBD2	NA	CASSLQSGRDEQYF	TGTGCCAGCAGCTTACAGAGCGGGAGGGACGAGCAGTACTTC
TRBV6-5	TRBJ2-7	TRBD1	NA	CASGRQGYEQYF	TGTGCCAGCGGACGACAGGGCTACGAGCAGTACTTC
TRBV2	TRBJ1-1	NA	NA	CASSPPLAEAFF	TGTGCCAGCAGCCCCCCCCTGGCTGAAGCTTTCTTT
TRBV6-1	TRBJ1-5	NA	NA	CASSELSGRPKETQHF	TGTGCCAGCAGTGAACTTTCGGGACGGCCAAAAGAGACCCAGCATTTT
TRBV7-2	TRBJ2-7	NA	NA	CASSRDPAYEQYF	TGTGCCAGCAGCCGGGACCCAGCCTACGAGCAGTACTTC
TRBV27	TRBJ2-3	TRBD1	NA	CASRRQGADTQYF	TGTGCCAGCAGAAGACAGGGAGCAGATACGCAGTATTTT
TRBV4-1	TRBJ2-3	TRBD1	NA	CASSQATGQGTDTQYF	TGCGCCAGCAGCCAAGCGACCGGACAGGGCACAGATACGCAGTATTTT
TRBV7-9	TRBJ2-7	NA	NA	CASSLLSGNLYEQYF	TGTGCCAGCAGCTTGCTTAGCGGAAACCTCTACGAGCAGTACTTC
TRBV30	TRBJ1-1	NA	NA	CAWIFVGTRMNTEAFF	TGTGCCTGGATCTTCGTCGGGACAAGGATGAACACTGAAGCTTTCTTT
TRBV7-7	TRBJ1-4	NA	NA	CASSLTGTGEKLFF	TGTGCTAGCAGCTTAACGGGGACGGGTGAAAAACTGTTTTTT
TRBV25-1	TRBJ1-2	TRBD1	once	CASRRTGKDYGYTF	TGTGCCAGCAGAAGGACAGGGAAAGACTATGGCTACACCTTC
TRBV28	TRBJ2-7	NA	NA	CASSLSSYEQYF	TGTGCCAGCAGTTTATCTTCCTACGAGCAGTACTTC
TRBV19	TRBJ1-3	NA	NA	CASSIEASGNTIYF	TGTGCCAGTAGTATCGAGGCCTCTGGAAACACCATATATTTT
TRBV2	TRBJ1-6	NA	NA	CASLPALVSPLHF	TGTGCCAGTCTTCCGGCCTTAGTTTCACCCCTCCACTTT
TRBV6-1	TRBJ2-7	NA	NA	CASSEDLGQYF	TGTGCCAGCAGTGAGGATCTGGGGCAGTACTTC
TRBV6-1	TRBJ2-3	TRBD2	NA	CASSVGLAGLTDTQYF	TGTGCCAGCAGTGTAGGACTAGCGGGGCTCACAGATACGCAGTATTTT
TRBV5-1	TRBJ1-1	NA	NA	CASSLVTGTTEAFF	TGCGCCAGCAGCTTGGTTACCGGGACCACTGAAGCTTTCTTT
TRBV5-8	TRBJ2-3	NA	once	CASSLGIGLTDTQYF	TGTGCCAGCAGCTTGGGCATAGGGTTGACAGATACGCAGTATTTT
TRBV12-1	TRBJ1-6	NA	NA	CASSYPDGTGLSPLHF	TGTGCCAGCAGCTATCCTGACGGGACAGGCTTATCACCCCTCCACTTT
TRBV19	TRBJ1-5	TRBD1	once	CASSILPGQGVPVSNQPQHF	TGTGCCAGTAGTATCTTGCCGGGACAGGGTGTACCTGTTAGCAATCAGCCCCAGCATTTT